This T cell receptor (beta chain) was identified during a study of early stage breast cancer tumors. Data came from immunoSEQ multiplex PCR; TCRdb stores just in-frame clones and leaves some out. Of over 25,000 clones listed, around three quarters are singletons. Per germline, CDR1 KGHSH and CDR2 LQKENI. V lost 1 base and J 0 bases, leaving 7 bases between the germline ends. CDR3 length: 15 amino acids. The chain employs TRBV18 and TRBJ2-4; maybe TRBD1 (5 bases). The clonotype was recovered from a person between 60 and 70 years old with breast cancer. Sequencing was done on a sample of blood. The CDR3 spells CASSPQGIAKNIQYF. CDR3 bases: TGTGCCAGCTCACCACAGGGGATAGCCAAAAACATTCAGTACTTC.